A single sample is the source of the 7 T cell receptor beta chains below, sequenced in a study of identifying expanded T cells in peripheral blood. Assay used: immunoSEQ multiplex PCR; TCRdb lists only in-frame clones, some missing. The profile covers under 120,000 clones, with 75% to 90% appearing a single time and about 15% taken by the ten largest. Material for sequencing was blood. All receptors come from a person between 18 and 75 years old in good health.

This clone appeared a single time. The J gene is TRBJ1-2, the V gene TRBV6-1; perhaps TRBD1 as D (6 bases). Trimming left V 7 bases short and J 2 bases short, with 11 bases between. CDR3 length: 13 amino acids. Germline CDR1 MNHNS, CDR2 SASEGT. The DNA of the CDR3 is TGTGCCAGCAAGGGGCAGGGGAACTATGGCTACACCTTC. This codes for CASKGQGNYGYTF.

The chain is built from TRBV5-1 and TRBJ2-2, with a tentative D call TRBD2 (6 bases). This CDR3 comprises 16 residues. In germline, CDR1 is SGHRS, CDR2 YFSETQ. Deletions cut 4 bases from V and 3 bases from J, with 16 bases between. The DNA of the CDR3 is TGCGCCAGCAGCCCCCTCATGGGGGGATACACCGGGGAGCTGTTTTTT. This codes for CASSPLMGGYTGELFF.

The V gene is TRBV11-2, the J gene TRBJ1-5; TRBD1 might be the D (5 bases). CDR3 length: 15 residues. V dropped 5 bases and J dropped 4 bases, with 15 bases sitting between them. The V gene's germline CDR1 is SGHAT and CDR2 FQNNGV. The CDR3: CASSPMRGTNQPQHF. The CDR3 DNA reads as TGTGCCAGCAGCCCGATGAGGGGAACTAATCAGCCCCAGCATTTT.

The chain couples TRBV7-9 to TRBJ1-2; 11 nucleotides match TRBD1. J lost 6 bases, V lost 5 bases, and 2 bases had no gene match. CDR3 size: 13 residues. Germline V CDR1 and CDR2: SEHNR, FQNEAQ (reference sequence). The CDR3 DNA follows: TGTGCCAGCAGCCGGACAGGGGGCGATGGCTACACCTTC. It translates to CASSRTGGDGYTF.

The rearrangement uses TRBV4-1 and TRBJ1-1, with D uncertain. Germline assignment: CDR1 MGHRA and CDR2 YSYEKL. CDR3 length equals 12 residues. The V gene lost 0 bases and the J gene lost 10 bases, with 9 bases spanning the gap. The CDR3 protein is CASSQDSRRAFF. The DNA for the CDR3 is TGCGCCAGCAGCCAAGATTCTCGGAGAGCTTTCTTT.

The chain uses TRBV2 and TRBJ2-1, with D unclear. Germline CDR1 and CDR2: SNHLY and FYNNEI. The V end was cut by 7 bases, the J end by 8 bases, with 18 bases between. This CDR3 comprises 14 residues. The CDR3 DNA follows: TGTGCCAGCACCGGCCGACCTAGGATGGATGAGCAGTTCTTC. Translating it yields CASTGRPRMDEQFF.

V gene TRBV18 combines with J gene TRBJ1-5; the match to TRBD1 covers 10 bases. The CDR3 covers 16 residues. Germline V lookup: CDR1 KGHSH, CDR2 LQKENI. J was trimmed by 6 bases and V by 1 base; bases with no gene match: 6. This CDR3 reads CASSPRDRGGGQPQHF. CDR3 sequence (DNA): TGTGCCAGCTCACCACGGGACAGGGGAGGAGGTCAGCCCCAGCATTTT.